This TCR beta chain stems from a study of identifying expanded T cells in peripheral blood. Notes on the study in general: Technical replicates showed around 1.3 changed clones; approximately 2 weeks roughly 18; four weeks 19. Across healthy donors, higher total template counts meant significantly greater roughly two-week count variance.

Measured with immunoSEQ multiplex PCR; TCRdb has only the in-frame clones, and not every one. Among some 93,000 clones, around 90% were seen once, and the ten largest hold approximately 6%. No infections or other immune events were documented during collection. This CDR3 has 17 residues. Germline V gene sequence: CDR1 LGHNA, CDR2 YNFKEQ. V lost 0 bases and J lost 0, with 13 bases in between. A word on this clone: Its antigen is unknown.

This chain links TRBV4-2 with TRBJ2-3; possible D gene TRBD2, 7 bases. The sample taken for sequencing was blood. This TCR derives from a person between 18 and 75 years old in good health. CDR3 coding DNA: TGTGCCAGCAGCCAAGATCTGGCGGGGGCTAGCACAGATACGCAGTATTTT. Encoded protein: CASSQDLAGASTDTQYF.